Shown below are 9 T cell receptor beta chains from a single sample sequenced in a study of blood T cell repertoires in COVID-19. The assay was immunoSEQ multiplex PCR, and TCRdb's table has in-frame clones only and misses some. The sample consists of around 190,000 clones, roughly 82% of them appearing once. Sequencing was carried out using peripheral blood. The source of these receptors is a human donor in a cohort sampled during active COVID-19.

V usage is TRBV5-1 and J usage is TRBJ2-7; D is uncertain. This CDR3 has 12 residues. Trimming took off 2 bases at V and 3 bases at J, with 6 bases between the two ends. Germline V gene data show CDR1 as SGHRS and CDR2 as YFSETQ. The CDR3 loop is CASSLNNYEQYF. DNA of the CDR3: TGCGCCAGCAGCTTAAACAACTACGAGCAGTACTTC.

This sequence joins TRBV15 and TRBJ1-5; 7 bases map to TRBD1. The CDR3 runs to 14 residues. Germline loops: CDR1 LNHNV, CDR2 YYDKDF (reference sequence). Trimming took 0 bases from V and 6 from J; bases not matched to a gene: 2. CDR3 DNA: TGTGCCACCAGCAGAGATGACAGGGTTCAGCCCCAGCATTTT. Translating gives CATSRDDRVQPQHF.

The genes are TRBV19 and TRBJ1-2, with 7 bases lining up with TRBD1. J was trimmed by 4 bases and V by 5 bases; bases with no gene match: 10. In germline, CDR1 is LNHDA, CDR2 SQIVND (reference sequence). The CDR3 has 15 residues. For the CDR3, the DNA is TGTGCCAGTAGTCGTACTTACAGGGGTGGCTATGGCTACACCTTC. Translating it yields CASSRTYRGGYGYTF.

V usage is TRBV5-1 and J usage is TRBJ2-2; 8 bases fit TRBD2. Germline V lookup: CDR1 SGHRS, CDR2 YFSETQ. V shed 0 bases, J shed 7 bases, and the junction held 20 bases outside the gene matches. This CDR3 region has 20 residues. The CDR3 DNA sequence: TGCGCCAGCAGCTTGGACCCATTGCGTGCCGGGAGGGCCGGTATCGGGGAGCTGTTTTTT. This sequence encodes CASSLDPLRAGRAGIGELFF.

The V gene is TRBV27, the J gene TRBJ2-1, with 7 nucleotides matching TRBD2. This CDR3 is built from 13 residues. Looked up from germline, CDR1 is MNHEY and CDR2 is SMNVEV (reference sequence). V shed 6 bases, J shed 6 bases, and the junction held 5 bases outside the gene matches. CDR3 in amino acids: CASRWDYSNEQFF. CDR3 DNA sequence: TGTGCCAGCAGATGGGACTATTCCAATGAGCAGTTCTTC.

V is TRBV27 and J is TRBJ2-7; no firm D call. V was cut by 5 bases and J by 1 base, with 12 bases left in between. Germline V gives CDR1 MNHEY, CDR2 SMNVEV (reference sequence). This CDR3 has 14 amino acids. The CDR3 loop is CASSADTLSYEQYF. The CDR3, as DNA: TGTGCCAGCAGTGCTGACACCCTATCCTACGAGCAGTACTTC.

This rearrangement joins TRBV2 to TRBJ2-4; perhaps TRBD2 as D (5 bases). Trimming cost V 6 bases and J 6 bases, with 15 bases left between them. Germline CDR1 and CDR2: SNHLY and FYNNEI. The CDR3 length is 14 residues. CDR3 residues: CASRDYRRGNIQYF. The CDR3 bases are TGTGCCAGCAGGGATTACAGACGGGGAAACATTCAGTACTTC.

This clone was seen a single time. The junction does not match germline at one end; this may be a read error. V usage is TRBV10-3 and J usage is TRBJ1-4, with D unresolved. The CDR3 covers 14 residues. The germline gives CDR1 ENHRY, CDR2 SYGVKD. CDR3 nucleotide sequence: TGTGCCACCAGTCTGACGGAAAGCGGTGAAAAACTGTTTTTT. Amino acids: CATSLTESGEKLFF.

V gene TRBV18 combines with J gene TRBJ2-7, with 12 positions matching TRBD2. Germline loops: CDR1 KGHSH, CDR2 LQKENI. Losses at the gene ends were 3 bases for V and 2 bases for J; bases not matched to a gene: 8. The CDR3 loop spans 17 amino acids. In DNA form, the CDR3 reads TGTGCCAGCTCACCTCGGACTAGCGGGATAAAGCCCTACGAGCAGTACTTC. It encodes CASSPRTSGIKPYEQYF.